The 14 T cell receptor delta chains given below trace back to one sample, sequenced in a study of gammadelta T cells in human blood. TCRdb called clones from the RT-PCR reads again using CATT. The sample holds approximately 350 delta-chain clones; 25% to 40% are singletons and the top ten take less than 35%. Specimen: non-Vgamma9Vdelta2 gamma-delta T cells from infant blood. These receptors came from a human donor.

Regarding this clone: A read error may be the cause here, since a much bigger clone is one base away. V is TRDV1 and J is TRDJ1; 9 positions match TRDD3. Germline CDR1 is TSWWSYY and CDR2 is QGS. Germline trimming cut 3 bases from V and 0 bases from J; bases unmatched to any gene: 26. This CDR3 is 23 amino acids long. As DNA, the CDR3 is TGTGCTCTTGGGGAGGAAGGTGCCTACTTTCTGGGGGATTCCCTTTCGTACACCGATAAACTCATCTTT. Its protein product is CALGEEGAYFLGDSLSYTDKLIF.

In the case of this clone: A much larger clone lies one base from this, so it may be a read error. Other DNA sequences in the sample encode the same CDR3. The genes are TRDV1 and TRDJ1, with 10 bases matching TRDD3. The CDR3 totals 26 residues. Germline V gene sequence: CDR1 TSWWSYY, CDR2 QGS. CDR3 DNA sequence: TGTGCGCTTGGGGAAAGGGGGGTTTCCTACCACGACTTTTACTGGGGGATCCCTCTTGACACCGATAAACTCATCTTT. This codes for CALGERGVSYHDFYWGIPLDTDKLIF.

This clone ranks as hyperexpanded (1% or more). The chain is built from TRDV1 and TRDJ1, with D tentatively TRDD3 (6 bases). Germline CDR1 and CDR2: TSWWSYY and QGS. V lost 5 bases and J lost 0, with 31 bases in between. The CDR3 is made up of 21 amino acids. In DNA form, the CDR3 reads TGTGCTCTTGGGCTGCGAGTATCCCTACCTCTACTGGGACCGTACACCGATAAACTCATCTTT. Residues: CALGLRVSLPLLGPYTDKLIF.

Concerning this clone: A clone one base away is much larger, so this may be a read error. The V gene is TRDV1, the J gene TRDJ1, with TRDD3 as a possible D gene (5 bases). This CDR3 spans 20 amino acids. Germline CDR1 TSWWSYY, CDR2 QGS. With 1 base removed from V and 0 bases from J, the gap between germline ends came to 24 bases. The CDR3 protein is CALGERVGFPLVLDTDKLIF. The CDR3 DNA follows: TGTGCTCTTGGGGAACGCGTTGGATTTCCCCTAGTACTGGACACCGATAAACTCATCTTT.

This clone showed up just a few times. A much larger clone differs by one base, so this may be a read error. This specimen includes other DNA sequences encoding the same CDR3. The chain joins TRDV1 to TRDJ1; 12 nucleotides align to TRDD3. This CDR3 contains 19 residues. V was clipped by 0 bases and J by 0 bases; unmatched bases: 8. In germline, CDR1 is TSWWSYY, CDR2 QGS. The CDR3: CALGELSHWGIQYTDKLIF. CDR3 nucleotide sequence: TGTGCTCTTGGGGAACTTTCCCACTGGGGGATACAATACACCGATAAACTCATCTTT.

As concerns this clone: This may stem from a read error, because a much larger clone lies one nucleotide away. This sequence joins TRDV1 and TRDJ1; TRDD3 matches 10 bases. The CDR3 is 26 amino acids. Germline V lookup: CDR1 TSWWSYY, CDR2 QGS. V was pared by 2 bases and J by 0 bases, with 33 bases of the junction left unmatched. The CDR3 protein is CALGERGVSYHDCYWGIPLDTDKLIF. CDR3 nucleotide sequence: TGTGCTCTTGGGGAAAGGGGGGTTTCCTACCACGACTGTTACTGGGGGATCCCTCTTGACACCGATAAACTCATCTTT.

By its share, this clone is large (0.1 to 1%). A much bigger clone sits one base away, suggesting this may be a read error. The rearrangement links TRDV2 to TRDJ1; D is undetermined. V shed 3 bases and J shed 0 bases, with 10 bases lying between them. In germline, CDR1 is GEAIGNYY, CDR2 EKD. CDR3 size: 14 residues. The CDR3 DNA reads as TGTGCCTGTGACCCCGGAGGGCACACCGATAAACTCATCTTT. It is translated as CACDPGGHTDKLIF.

For this clone: With a much larger clone just one base away, this may be a read error. The gene calls are TRDV1 and TRDJ1, with 13 bases that match TRDD3. CDR1 is TSWWSYY, CDR2 QGS, per germline. The CDR3 covers 24 residues. V shed 3 bases and J 2 bases; nucleotides not matched to a gene: 27. The CDR3: CALGDWTSYVADWGIRVRTDKLIF. The CDR3 bases are TGTGCTCTTGGGGACTGGACTTCCTACGTCGCGGACTGGGGGATACGCGTAAGGACCGATAAACTCATCTTT.

This clone has a handful of counts. This likely came from a read error, as a far larger clone is one base away. The sample contains more than one DNA sequence encoding this CDR3. This chain links TRDV1 with TRDJ1; 12 bases match TRDD3. The CDR3 length is 15 residues. Germline V lookup: CDR1 TSWWSYY, CDR2 QGS. CDR3 protein: CSVPWLGDTTDKLIF. The CDR3 DNA is TGCTCGGTTCCCTGGCTGGGGGATACGACTGATAAACTCATCTTT.

Worth noting for this clone: A far larger clone differs by one base, so this is likely a read error. The rearrangement uses TRDV1 and TRDJ1; TRDD3 might be the D (6 bases). V was shortened by 3 bases and J by 4 bases, with 27 bases between the two germline ends. Per germline, CDR1 TSWWSYY and CDR2 QGS. This CDR3 comprises 19 residues. In nucleotides, the CDR3 is TGTGCTCTTGGGGACCAACCACTTTTCCTCGTGGGGGCAGACGATAAACTCATCTTT. Translated, it gives CALGDQPLFLVGADDKLIF.

The sample holds a few counts of this clone. A far larger clone lies a single base away; this is likely a read error. The chain combines TRDV2 with TRDJ1, with 8 nucleotides matching TRDD3. Looked up from germline, CDR1 is GEAIGNYY and CDR2 is EKD. The CDR3 runs 18 residues. The CDR3: CAWDTGGIGPHESDKLIF. CDR3 in DNA: TGTGCCTGGGACACAGGGGGGATAGGCCCCCATGAGTCCGATAAACTCATCTTT.

This clone was detected only a few times. The rearrangement joins TRDV1 to TRDJ2; tentatively, D is TRDD2 (6 bases). The ends were cut back, 1 base at V and 6 bases at J, with 33 bases in the middle. The CDR3 runs to 22 residues. The germline gives CDR1 TSWWSYY, CDR2 QGS. The CDR3 spells CALGEPLLPPLNTRHRSAQLFF. CDR3 bases: TGTGCTCTTGGGGAACCCCTCCTTCCCCCTTTAAATACGCGCCATAGGTCAGCACAACTCTTCTTT.

Concerning this clone itself: A much bigger clone sits one base away, suggesting this may be a read error. The chain joins TRDV1 to TRDJ1, with D possibly TRDD3 on 5 matching bases. CDR1 TSWWSYY and CDR2 QGS come from the germline V gene. V lost 3 bases, J lost 0 bases, and 35 bases lay in between. The CDR3 runs 23 residues. CDR3 in amino acids: CALGDLTIFIWLGKGLYTDKLIF. The DNA for the CDR3 is TGTGCTCTTGGGGACTTAACTATTTTCATTTGGCTGGGTAAAGGACTTTACACCGATAAACTCATCTTT.

This clone came up a few times. The chain carries TRDV2 and TRDJ3; 10 bases map to TRDD3. The germline V gene has CDR1 GEAIGNYY and CDR2 EKD. The CDR3 loop spans 16 amino acids. V was pared by 3 bases and J by 5 bases, with 3 bases of the junction left unmatched. In DNA form, the CDR3 reads TGTGCCTGTGACTGGGGGATACAAAGGGACACCCGACAGATGTTTTTC. Protein: CACDWGIQRDTRQMFF.